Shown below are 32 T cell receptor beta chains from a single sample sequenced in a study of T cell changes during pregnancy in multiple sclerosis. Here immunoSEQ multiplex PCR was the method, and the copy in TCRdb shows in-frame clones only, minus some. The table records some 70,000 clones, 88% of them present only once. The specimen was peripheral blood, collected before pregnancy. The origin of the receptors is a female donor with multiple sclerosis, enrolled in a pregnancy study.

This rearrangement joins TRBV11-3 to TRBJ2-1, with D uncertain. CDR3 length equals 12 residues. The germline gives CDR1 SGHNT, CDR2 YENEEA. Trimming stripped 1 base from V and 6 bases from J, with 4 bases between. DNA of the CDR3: TGTGCCAGCAGCTTAGCTTTCAATGAGCAGTTCTTC. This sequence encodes CASSLAFNEQFF.

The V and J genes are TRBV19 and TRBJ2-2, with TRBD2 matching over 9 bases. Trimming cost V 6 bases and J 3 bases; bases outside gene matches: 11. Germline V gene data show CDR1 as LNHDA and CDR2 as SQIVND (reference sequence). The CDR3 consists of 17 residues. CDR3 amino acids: CASRSGGGRADTGELFF. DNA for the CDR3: TGTGCCAGTAGGTCGGGGGGCGGGAGGGCCGACACCGGGGAGCTGTTTTTT.

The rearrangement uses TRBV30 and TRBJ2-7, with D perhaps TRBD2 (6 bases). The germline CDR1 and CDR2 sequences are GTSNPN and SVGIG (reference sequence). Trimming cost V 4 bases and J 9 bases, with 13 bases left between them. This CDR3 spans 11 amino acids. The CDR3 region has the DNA TGTGCCTGGAAAACCGGGGGTCGGCAGTACTTC. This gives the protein CAWKTGGRQYF.

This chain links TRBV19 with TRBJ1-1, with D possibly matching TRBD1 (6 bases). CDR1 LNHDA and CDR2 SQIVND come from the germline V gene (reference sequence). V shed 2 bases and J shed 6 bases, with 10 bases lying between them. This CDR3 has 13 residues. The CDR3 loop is CASSIRAGAEAFF. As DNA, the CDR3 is TGTGCCAGTAGTATACGGGCAGGGGCTGAAGCTTTCTTT. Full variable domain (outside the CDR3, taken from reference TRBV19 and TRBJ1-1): DGGITQSPKYLFRKEGQNVTLSCEQNLNHDAMYWYRQDPGQGLRLIYYSQIVNDFQKGDIAEGYSVSREKKESFPLTVTSAQKNPTAFYLCASSIRAGAEAFFGQGTRLTVV.

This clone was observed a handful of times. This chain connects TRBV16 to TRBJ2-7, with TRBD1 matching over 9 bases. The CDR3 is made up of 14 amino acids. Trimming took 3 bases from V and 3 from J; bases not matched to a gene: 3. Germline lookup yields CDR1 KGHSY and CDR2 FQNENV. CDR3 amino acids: CASSHGTGFYEQYF. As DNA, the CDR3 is TGTGCCAGCAGCCACGGGACAGGGTTCTACGAGCAGTACTTC. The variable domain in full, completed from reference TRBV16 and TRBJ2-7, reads GEEVAQTPKHLVRGEGQKAKLYCAPIKGHSYVFWYQQVLKNEFKFLISFQNENVFDETGMPKERFSAKCLPNSPCSLEIQATKLEDSAVYFCASSHGTGFYEQYFGPGTRLTVT.

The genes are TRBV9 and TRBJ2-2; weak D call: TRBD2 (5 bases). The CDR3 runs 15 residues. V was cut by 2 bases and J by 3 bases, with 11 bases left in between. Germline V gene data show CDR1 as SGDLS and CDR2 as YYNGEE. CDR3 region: CASSVGLRDTGELFF. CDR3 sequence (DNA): TGTGCCAGCAGCGTCGGACTCCGGGACACCGGGGAGCTGTTTTTT.

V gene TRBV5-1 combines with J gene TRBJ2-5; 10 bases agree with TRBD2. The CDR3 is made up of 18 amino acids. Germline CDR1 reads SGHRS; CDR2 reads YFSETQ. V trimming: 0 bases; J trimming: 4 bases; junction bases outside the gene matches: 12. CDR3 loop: CASSLGQGVLAGLETQYF. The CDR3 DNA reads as TGCGCCAGCAGCTTGGGGCAGGGAGTACTAGCGGGGTTAGAGACCCAGTACTTC.

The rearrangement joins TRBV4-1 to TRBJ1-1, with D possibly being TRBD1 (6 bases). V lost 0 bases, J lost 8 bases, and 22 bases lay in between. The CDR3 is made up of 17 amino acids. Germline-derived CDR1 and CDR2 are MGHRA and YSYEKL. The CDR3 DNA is TGCGCCAGCAGCCAAGAACCAGGGGCGGGGGCCCCGGCGGAAGCTTTCTTT. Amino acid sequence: CASSQEPGAGAPAEAFF.

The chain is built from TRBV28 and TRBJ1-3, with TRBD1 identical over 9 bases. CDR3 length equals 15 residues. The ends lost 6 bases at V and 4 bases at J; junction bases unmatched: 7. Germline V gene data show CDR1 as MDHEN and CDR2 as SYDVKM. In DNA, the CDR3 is TGTGCCAGCAGAACAGGGGGCGCGGAAGGAAACACCATATATTTT. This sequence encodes CASRTGGAEGNTIYF.

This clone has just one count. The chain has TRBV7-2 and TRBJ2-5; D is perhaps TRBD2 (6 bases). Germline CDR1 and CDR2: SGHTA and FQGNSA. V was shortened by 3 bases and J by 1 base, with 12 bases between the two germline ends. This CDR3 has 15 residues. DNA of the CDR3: TGTGCCAGCAGCTTTGCGCGGGACTCCCAAGAGACCCAGTACTTC. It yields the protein CASSFARDSQETQYF. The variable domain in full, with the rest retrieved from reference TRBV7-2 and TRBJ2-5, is GAGVSQSPSNKVTEKGKDVELRCDPISGHTALYWYRQSLGQGLEFLIYFQGNSAPDKSGLPSDRFSAERTGGSVSTLTIQRTQQEDSAVYLCASSFARDSQETQYFGPGTRLLVL.

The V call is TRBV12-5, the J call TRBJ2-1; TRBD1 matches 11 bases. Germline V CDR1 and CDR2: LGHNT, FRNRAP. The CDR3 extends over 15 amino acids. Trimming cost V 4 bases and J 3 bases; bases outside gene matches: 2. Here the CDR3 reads CASGSGTGGYNEQFF. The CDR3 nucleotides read TGTGCTAGTGGTTCCGGGACAGGGGGCTACAATGAGCAGTTCTTC.

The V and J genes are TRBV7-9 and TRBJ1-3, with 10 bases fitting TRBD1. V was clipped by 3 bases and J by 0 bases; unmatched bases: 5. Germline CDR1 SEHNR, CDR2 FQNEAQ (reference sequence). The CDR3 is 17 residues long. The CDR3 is CASSLGWTGGSGNTIYF. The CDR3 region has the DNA TGTGCCAGCAGCTTGGGCTGGACAGGGGGCTCTGGAAACACCATATATTTT. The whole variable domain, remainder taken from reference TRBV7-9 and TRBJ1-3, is DTGVSQNPRHKITKRGQNVTFRCDPISEHNRLYWYRQTLGQGPEFLTYFQNEAQLEKSRLLSDRFSAERPKGSFSTLEIQRTEQGDSAMYLCASSLGWTGGSGNTIYFGEGSWLTVV.

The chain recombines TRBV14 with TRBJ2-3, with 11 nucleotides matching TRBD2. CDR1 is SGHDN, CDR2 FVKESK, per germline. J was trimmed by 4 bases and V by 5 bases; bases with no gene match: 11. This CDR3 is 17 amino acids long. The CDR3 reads CASSSQRLAGFPDTQYF. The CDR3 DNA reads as TGTGCCAGCAGCTCACAACGACTAGCGGGGTTTCCAGATACGCAGTATTTT.

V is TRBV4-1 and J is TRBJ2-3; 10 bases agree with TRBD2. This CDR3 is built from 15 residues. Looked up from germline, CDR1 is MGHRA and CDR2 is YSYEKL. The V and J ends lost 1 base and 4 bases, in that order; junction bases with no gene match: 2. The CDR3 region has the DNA TGCGCCAGCAGCCAAGGGACTAGCGGTCCAGATACGCAGTATTTT. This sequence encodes CASSQGTSGPDTQYF.

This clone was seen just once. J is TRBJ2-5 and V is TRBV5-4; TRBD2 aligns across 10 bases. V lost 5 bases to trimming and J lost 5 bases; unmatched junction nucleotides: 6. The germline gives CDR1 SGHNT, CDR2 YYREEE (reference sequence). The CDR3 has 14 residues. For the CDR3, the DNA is TGTGCCAGCAGTAGAGAGACTAGCGGGGAGACCCAGTACTTC. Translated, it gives CASSRETSGETQYF.

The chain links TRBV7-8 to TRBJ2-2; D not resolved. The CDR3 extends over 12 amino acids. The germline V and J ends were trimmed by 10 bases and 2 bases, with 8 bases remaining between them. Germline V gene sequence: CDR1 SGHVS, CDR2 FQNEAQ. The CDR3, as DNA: TGTGCCACCAACACAAACACCGGGGAGCTGTTTTTT. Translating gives CATNTNTGELFF.

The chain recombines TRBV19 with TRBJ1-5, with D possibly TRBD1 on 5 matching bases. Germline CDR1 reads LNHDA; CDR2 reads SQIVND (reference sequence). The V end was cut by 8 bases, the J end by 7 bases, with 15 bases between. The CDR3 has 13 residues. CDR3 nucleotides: TGTGCCAGTGGGGGGGGAATTCACCAGCCCCAGCATTTT. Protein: CASGGGIHQPQHF.

Here the CDR3 DNA reads TGTGCCAGCAGGTTGACAGGGGCTGAAGAGGGCTACACCTTC. Translated, it gives CASRLTGAEEGYTF. V usage is TRBV6-1 and J usage is TRBJ1-2, with 8 positions matching TRBD1. Germline V gives CDR1 MNHNS, CDR2 SASEGT. Trimming took 6 bases from V and 8 from J; bases not matched to a gene: 11. CDR3 size: 14 residues.

The CDR3 DNA sequence: TGTGCCAGCAGTTTTACAGGGTTTGGCAATCAGCCCCAGCATTTT. This gives the protein CASSFTGFGNQPQHF. The chain has TRBV6-5 and TRBJ1-5; D might be TRBD1 (6 bases). V shed 4 bases and J shed 2 bases, with 12 bases lying between them. The CDR3 length is 15 residues. Germline CDR1 MNHEY, CDR2 SVGAGI.

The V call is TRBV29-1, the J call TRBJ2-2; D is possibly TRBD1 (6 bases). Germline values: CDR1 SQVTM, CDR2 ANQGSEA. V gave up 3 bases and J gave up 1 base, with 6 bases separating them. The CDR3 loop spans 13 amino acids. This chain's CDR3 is CSVEGQNTGELFF. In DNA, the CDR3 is TGCAGCGTTGAGGGACAGAACACCGGGGAGCTGTTTTTT.

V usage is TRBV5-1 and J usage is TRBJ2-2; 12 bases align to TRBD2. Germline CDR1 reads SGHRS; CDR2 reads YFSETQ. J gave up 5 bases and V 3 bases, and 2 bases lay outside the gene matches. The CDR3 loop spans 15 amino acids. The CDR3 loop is CASSSLAGGTGELFF. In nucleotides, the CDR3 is TGCGCCAGCAGCTCACTAGCGGGGGGAACCGGGGAGCTGTTTTTT.

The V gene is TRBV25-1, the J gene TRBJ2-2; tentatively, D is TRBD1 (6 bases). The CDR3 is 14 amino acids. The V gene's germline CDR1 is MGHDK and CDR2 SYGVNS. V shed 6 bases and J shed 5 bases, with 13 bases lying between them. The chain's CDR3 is CASSAPGETGELFF. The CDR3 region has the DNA TGTGCCAGCAGCGCTCCAGGGGAAACCGGGGAGCTGTTTTTT.

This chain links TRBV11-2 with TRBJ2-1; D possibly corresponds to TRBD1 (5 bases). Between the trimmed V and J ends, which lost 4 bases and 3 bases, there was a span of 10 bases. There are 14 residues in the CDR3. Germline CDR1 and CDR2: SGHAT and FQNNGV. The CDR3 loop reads CASSSSRVYNEQFF. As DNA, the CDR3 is TGTGCCAGCAGCTCAAGCAGGGTCTACAATGAGCAGTTCTTC.

CDR3 in DNA: TGTGCCAGCTCACCACGGACAGGGATATACTACAATGAGCAGTTCTTC. As protein: CASSPRTGIYYNEQFF. This sequence joins TRBV18 and TRBJ2-1, with 8 nucleotides matching TRBD1. The trim removed 1 base at V and 3 bases at J, leaving 5 bases unmatched. Germline values: CDR1 KGHSH, CDR2 LQKENI. The CDR3 spans 16 residues.

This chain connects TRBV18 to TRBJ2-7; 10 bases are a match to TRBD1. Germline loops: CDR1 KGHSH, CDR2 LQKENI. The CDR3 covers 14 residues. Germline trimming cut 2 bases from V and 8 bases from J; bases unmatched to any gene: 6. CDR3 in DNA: TGTGCCAGCTCACCAGGGACAGGGGAACCTAAGCAGTACTTC. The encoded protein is CASSPGTGEPKQYF.

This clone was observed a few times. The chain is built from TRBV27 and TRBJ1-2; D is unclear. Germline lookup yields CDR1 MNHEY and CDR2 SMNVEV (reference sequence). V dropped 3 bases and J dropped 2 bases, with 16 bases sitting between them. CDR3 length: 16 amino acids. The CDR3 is CASSFKALGLNYGYTF. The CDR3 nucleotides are TGTGCCAGCAGTTTCAAGGCCCTAGGCCTAAACTATGGCTACACCTTC.

The CDR3 reads CASSQDWRGAPYQETQYF. The CDR3 coding sequence is TGTGCCAGCAGCCAAGATTGGCGGGGGGCACCGTACCAAGAGACCCAGTACTTC. This chain uses TRBV14 with TRBJ2-5, with 8 bases identical to TRBD2. The CDR3 sequence is 18 residues long. Germline V gives CDR1 SGHDN, CDR2 FVKESK. V lost 0 bases, J lost 0 bases, and 9 bases stayed unmatched.

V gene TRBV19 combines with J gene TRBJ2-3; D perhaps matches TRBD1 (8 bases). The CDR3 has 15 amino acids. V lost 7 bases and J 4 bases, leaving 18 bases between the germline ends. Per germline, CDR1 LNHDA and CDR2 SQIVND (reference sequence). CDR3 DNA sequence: TGTGCCAGTAACAACAGGGGGGGGTCCGCAGATACGCAGTATTTT. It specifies CASNNRGGSADTQYF. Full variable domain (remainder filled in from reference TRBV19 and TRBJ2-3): DGGITQSPKYLFRKEGQNVTLSCEQNLNHDAMYWYRQDPGQGLRLIYYSQIVNDFQKGDIAEGYSVSREKKESFPLTVTSAQKNPTAFYLCASNNRGGSADTQYFGPGTRLTVL.

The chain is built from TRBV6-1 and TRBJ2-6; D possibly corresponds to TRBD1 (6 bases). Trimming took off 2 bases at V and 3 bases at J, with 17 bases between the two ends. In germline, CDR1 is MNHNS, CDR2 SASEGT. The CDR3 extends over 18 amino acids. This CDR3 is CASSESPGQFLGANVLTF. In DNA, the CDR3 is TGTGCCAGCAGTGAATCCCCCGGACAGTTCCTTGGGGCCAACGTCCTGACTTTC.

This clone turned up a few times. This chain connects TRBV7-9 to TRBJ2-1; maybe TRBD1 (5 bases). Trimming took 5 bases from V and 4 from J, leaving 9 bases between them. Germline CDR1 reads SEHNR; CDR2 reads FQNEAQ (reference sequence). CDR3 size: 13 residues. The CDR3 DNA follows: TGTGCCAGCAGCGTTGGGGCTTACAATGAGCAGTTCTTC. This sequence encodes CASSVGAYNEQFF.

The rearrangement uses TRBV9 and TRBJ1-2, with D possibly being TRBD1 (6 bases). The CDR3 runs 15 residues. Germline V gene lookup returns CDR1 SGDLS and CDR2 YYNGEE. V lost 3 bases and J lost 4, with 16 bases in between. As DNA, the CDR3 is TGTGCCAGCAGCGAACGAGGACAGTTACTCTATGGCTACACCTTC. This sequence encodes CASSERGQLLYGYTF.

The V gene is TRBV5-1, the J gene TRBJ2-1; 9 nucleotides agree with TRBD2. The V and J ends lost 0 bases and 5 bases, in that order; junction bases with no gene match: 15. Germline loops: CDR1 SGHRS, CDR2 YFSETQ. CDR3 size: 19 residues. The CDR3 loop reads CASSLALGLASLHDNEQFF. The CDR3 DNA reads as TGCGCCAGCAGCTTGGCCTTAGGACTAGCGAGCCTACACGACAATGAGCAGTTCTTC.